Following are 10 T cell receptor beta chains from one sample sequenced in a study of cytomegalovirus exposure and HLA in healthy donors. 60 Vbeta and 13 Jbeta primers were used in PCR. The data were produced by immunoSEQ multiplex PCR, yet TCRdb's version contains in-frame clones alone and is incomplete. This sample yields over 65,000 clones, of which roughly four fifths are seen a single time; almost 7.5% belongs to the top ten. The sample was PBMCs. These receptors originate from a woman aged 25 to 45 in good health and CMV-seropositive.

V is TRBV7-3 and J is TRBJ2-2; 12 bases are a match to TRBD2. V dropped 6 bases and J dropped 6; count of bases not matched to a gene: 5. Germline assignment: CDR1 SGHTA and CDR2 FQGTGA. The CDR3 is 15 residues long. CDR3 loop: CASSRLAGASGELFF. CDR3 DNA sequence: TGTGCCAGCAGTAGACTAGCGGGAGCTTCCGGGGAGCTGTTTTTT.

This clone showed up just a few times. V and J are TRBV4-1 and TRBJ1-4; D is uncertain. Germline loops: CDR1 MGHRA, CDR2 YSYEKL. V was pared by 4 bases and J by 0 bases, with 15 bases between. The CDR3 contains 17 residues. This CDR3 reads CASSRGGIVATNEKLFF. The CDR3 coding sequence is TGCGCCAGCAGCCGGGGAGGGATAGTTGCAACTAATGAAAAACTGTTTTTT.

This clone was seen a single time. For the CDR3, the DNA is TGTGCCAGCAGCGACTCCTCCTACAATGAGCAGTTCTTC. Translated, it gives CASSDSSYNEQFF. V is TRBV27 and J is TRBJ2-1; D unclear. The V gene lost 6 bases and the J gene lost 0 bases, with 6 bases spanning the gap. This CDR3 is built from 13 residues. Germline CDR1 and CDR2: MNHEY and SMNVEV (reference sequence).

The chain couples TRBV30 to TRBJ1-6; TRBD1 might be the D (6 bases). The CDR3 runs to 13 residues. The V end was cut by 4 bases, the J end by 6 bases, with 10 bases between. Germline CDR1 and CDR2: GTSNPN and SVGIG (reference sequence). The CDR3 sequence is CAWTSQGNSPLHF. CDR3 nucleotides: TGTGCCTGGACCTCACAGGGTAATTCACCCCTCCACTTT.

This chain links TRBV28 with TRBJ2-5, with 9 bases matching TRBD2. Germline assignment: CDR1 MDHEN and CDR2 SYDVKM. The CDR3 contains 17 residues. Trimming took 4 bases from V and 4 from J; bases not matched to a gene: 13. The CDR3 reads CASSSRTSVLLGETQYF. The CDR3 nucleotides are TGTGCCAGCAGTTCCAGGACTAGCGTCTTATTGGGAGAGACCCAGTACTTC.

This clone was detected once. The chain uses TRBV6-5 and TRBJ1-4; TRBD1 matches 10 bases. The CDR3 has 15 amino acids. CDR1 and CDR2 from the germline V gene are MNHEY and SVGAGI. J was trimmed by 8 bases and V by 2 bases; bases with no gene match: 5. DNA of the CDR3: TGTGCCAGCAGTTACCGAGGGACAGGGGCGGAAAAACTGTTTTTT. It specifies CASSYRGTGAEKLFF.

The count of this clone is one. This chain connects TRBV5-6 to TRBJ2-5; D call uncertain. The end of the DNA aligns better with TRBJ2-7, so the J call may be wrong. Looked up from germline, CDR1 is SGHDT and CDR2 is YYEEEE. The CDR3 extends over 14 amino acids. The DNA for the CDR3 is TGTGCCAGCAGCCCCGTAGATAGTCCCTACGAGCAGTACTTC. Its translation: CASSPVDSPYEQYF.

The J gene is TRBJ2-2, the V gene TRBV6-4, with 9 bases lining up with TRBD2. In germline, CDR1 is MRHNA, CDR2 SNTAGT. V trimming: 5 bases; J trimming: 1 base; junction bases outside the gene matches: 2. This CDR3 is 15 amino acids long. In DNA form, the CDR3 reads TGTGCCAGCAGTCTGACTAGCGGGAACACCGGGGAGCTGTTTTTT. It yields the protein CASSLTSGNTGELFF.

The V gene is TRBV2, the J gene TRBJ2-4; TRBD1 agrees at 8 bases. J was trimmed by 9 bases and V by 5 bases; bases with no gene match: 6. The CDR3 extends over 13 amino acids. Germline V gene data show CDR1 as SNHLY and CDR2 as FYNNEI. The DNA of the CDR3 is TGTGCCAGCAGTTCGGACAGGGCGGCCATTCAGTACTTC. Translation: CASSSDRAAIQYF.

This chain uses TRBV28 with TRBJ2-7, with TRBD2 matching 8 bases. CDR1 MDHEN and CDR2 SYDVKM come from the germline V gene. The CDR3 has 14 amino acids. Germline trimming cut 5 bases from V and 6 bases from J; bases unmatched to any gene: 9. The CDR3 DNA is TGTGCCAGCAGTCTCGGACTAGCAAGCCGCGAGCAGTACTTC. Translating it yields CASSLGLASREQYF.